This entry lists 6 T cell receptor beta chains sequenced from one sample in a study of blood T cell repertoires in COVID-19. TCRdb's copy holds only in-frame clones and misses some; the assay was immunoSEQ multiplex PCR. The sample holds around 110,000 clones, roughly four fifths seen once. Sequenced input: peripheral blood. Receptor source: a man aged 80 or over with COVID-19, enrolled during active disease.

The chain couples TRBV9 to TRBJ2-5; 14 bases line up with TRBD2. This CDR3 is 17 amino acids long. Germline V gene data show CDR1 as SGDLS and CDR2 as YYNGEE. V gave up 4 bases and J gave up 3 bases; unmatched junction bases: 8. The CDR3 spells CASSPLGTSGGKETQYF. The CDR3 DNA sequence: TGTGCCAGCAGCCCACTAGGGACTAGCGGGGGAAAAGAGACCCAGTACTTC.

This clone has more than one count but fewer than ten. The chain combines TRBV5-6 with TRBJ2-3, with TRBD2 matching over 13 bases. Germline CDR1 and CDR2: SGHDT and YYEEEE. V gave up 3 bases and J gave up 2 bases; unmatched junction bases: 9. The CDR3 has 18 amino acids. CDR3: CASSSWTSGSKNTDTQYF. The CDR3 DNA is TGTGCCAGCAGCTCATGGACTAGCGGGAGTAAGAACACAGATACGCAGTATTTT.

The chain carries TRBV18 and TRBJ2-3; maybe TRBD2 (5 bases). The CDR3 length is 16 residues. From germline, CDR1 is KGHSH and CDR2 LQKENI. Trimming took off 0 bases at V and 0 bases at J, with 10 bases between the two ends. The CDR3 protein is CASSPPNRGSTDTQYF. In DNA, the CDR3 is TGTGCCAGCTCACCACCTAATCGAGGGAGCACAGATACGCAGTATTTT.

V and J are TRBV7-8 and TRBJ1-6; 9 bases align to TRBD1. CDR3 length: 19 amino acids. From germline, CDR1 is SGHVS and CDR2 FQNEAQ. J lost 5 bases, V lost 0 bases, and 11 bases had no gene match. The CDR3 sequence: CASSLAQGASGLDNSPLHF. The CDR3 DNA sequence: TGTGCCAGCAGCTTAGCACAGGGGGCCTCGGGCTTGGATAATTCACCCCTCCACTTT.

This sequence joins TRBV7-9 and TRBJ1-3; 9 bases match TRBD1. This CDR3 contains 15 residues. Germline V gene data show CDR1 as SEHNR and CDR2 as FQNEAQ (reference sequence). V lost 4 bases, J lost 3 bases, and 4 bases stayed unmatched. This CDR3 reads CASSSDRGVGNTIYF. The CDR3 DNA reads as TGTGCCAGCAGCTCCGACAGGGGGGTTGGAAACACCATATATTTT.

This chain joins TRBV3-1 (or the pseudogene TRBV3-2) and TRBJ2-1; D possibly corresponds to TRBD1 (6 bases). Trimming removed 5 bases from V and 4 bases from J, with 9 bases in between. The V gene's germline CDR1 is LGHDT and CDR2 YNNKEL (reference sequence). The CDR3 covers 13 residues. CDR3: CASSEQGYNEQFF. DNA for the CDR3: TGTGCCAGCAGCGAACAGGGTTACAATGAGCAGTTCTTC.